These 5 T cell receptor beta chains originate from one sample sequenced in a study of blood T cell repertoires in COVID-19. Profiling relied on immunoSEQ multiplex PCR, and the TCRdb table lists in-frame clones only, not all of them. This table has 30,000 to 45,000 clones, around 78% appearing once. Sequencing used peripheral blood. The receptors were gathered from a man in his sixties with acute or convalescent COVID-19.

The chain recombines TRBV6-1 with TRBJ2-2; TRBD2 aligns across 9 bases. The CDR3 consists of 18 residues. V shed 3 bases, J shed 2 bases, and the junction held 10 bases outside the gene matches. Germline V gene data show CDR1 as MNHNS and CDR2 as SASEGT. The CDR3 nucleotides are TGTGCCAGCAGTGAGTCTCCGACTAGCGGAATAAACACCGGGGAGCTGTTTTTT. Its protein is CASSESPTSGINTGELFF.

This clone was seen a few times. The chain combines TRBV10-2 with TRBJ2-1; 15 bases are shared with TRBD2. Germline CDR1 is WSHSY and CDR2 is SAAADI. The CDR3 has 15 residues. V was pared by 11 bases and J by 9 bases, with 11 bases of the junction left unmatched. CDR3 DNA sequence: TGCGCCGGCATGGACGCGGGACTAGCGGGAGGTGAGCAGTTCTTC. The encoded protein is CAGMDAGLAGGEQFF.

The chain has TRBV5-1 and TRBJ2-3; the D is unclear. The CDR3 is 13 residues long. Germline values: CDR1 SGHRS, CDR2 YFSETQ. The germline V and J ends were trimmed by 0 bases and 6 bases, with 8 bases remaining between them. The CDR3 reads CASSLDGGDTQYF. In DNA, the CDR3 is TGCGCCAGCAGCTTGGATGGCGGTGATACGCAGTATTTT. Full variable domain (remainder filled in from reference TRBV5-1 and TRBJ2-3): KAGVTQTPRYLIKTRGQQVTLSCSPISGHRSVSWYQQTPGQGLQFLFEYFSETQRNKGNFPGRFSGRQFSNSRSEMNVSTLELGDSALYLCASSLDGGDTQYFGPGTRLTVL.

The CDR3 coding sequence is TGTGCCAGCAGGCCTCAGGGTAACCCCTACGAGCAGTACTTC. It yields the protein CASRPQGNPYEQYF. The chain carries TRBV9 and TRBJ2-7, with D possibly TRBD1 on 5 matching bases. V was cut by 5 bases and J by 2 bases, with 14 bases left in between. CDR3 length: 14 amino acids. Germline V gene data show CDR1 as SGDLS and CDR2 as YYNGEE.

This clone has just one count. J is TRBJ2-4 and V is TRBV9; possible D gene TRBD1, 5 bases. CDR1 is SGDLS and CDR2 is YYNGEE in the germline V gene. This CDR3 is built from 15 residues. V lost 2 bases and J lost 5, with 14 bases in between. The CDR3 coding sequence is TGTGCCAGCAGCGTGGGGCAGGGTTGGGAAAACATTCAGTACTTC. The encoded protein is CASSVGQGWENIQYF.